A selection of T cell receptor beta chains follows, all from one sample in a study of cytomegalovirus exposure and HLA in healthy donors. Sequenced by immunoSEQ multiplex PCR; TCRdb stores in-frame clones only, minus some. The sample carries 110,000 to 150,000 clones, about 84% recorded once. The material sequenced was PBMCs. These receptors were obtained from a male donor in good health and CMV-seronegative. Both conserved end residues are part of each CDR3. The order of the fields is J gene, clone size, V gene, D gene, CDR3 DNA, CDR3 protein. The D gene is left open where the match is weak. For some rows the clone size is stated as once, few or many, or as a class when expanded; others skip it.

j_gene: TRBJ2-7; abundance: .; v_gene: TRBV2; d_gene: TRBD1; CDR3nt: TGTGCCAGCAGTGAAGCGCTTCCCGGACAGGGGCCCCCCGAGCAGTACTTC; CDR3aa: CASSEALPGQGPPEQYF
j_gene: TRBJ1-6; abundance: .; v_gene: TRBV12-2; d_gene: .; CDR3nt: TGTGCAAGTCGCTTAGTCTGCAGACTTTACTATAATTCACCCCTCCACTTT; CDR3aa: CASRLVCRLYYNSPLHF
j_gene: TRBJ2-7; abundance: .; v_gene: TRBV6-5; d_gene: .; CDR3nt: TGTGCCAGCAGTTACTCGACACTTTACGAGCAGTACTTC; CDR3aa: CASSYSTLYEQYF
j_gene: TRBJ2-7; abundance: .; v_gene: TRBV7-6; d_gene: TRBD2; CDR3nt: TGTGCCAGCAGCTTAGCCTCCGGGCTAGCGGGAGGAGTTCTCTCCTACGAGCAGTACTTC; CDR3aa: CASSLASGLAGGVLSYEQYF
j_gene: TRBJ2-1; abundance: .; v_gene: TRBV21-1; d_gene: .; CDR3nt: TGTGCCAGCAGCAAAGCAACTCTCACTAGGTTGGGTGAGCAGTTCTTC; CDR3aa: CASSKATLTRLGEQFF
j_gene: TRBJ2-3; abundance: .; v_gene: TRBV5-1; d_gene: .; CDR3nt: TGCGCCAGCAGACCCCAGAGAAGACAGGCAGATACGCAGTATTTT; CDR3aa: CASRPQRRQADTQYF
j_gene: TRBJ1-5; abundance: .; v_gene: TRBV28; d_gene: TRBD1; CDR3nt: TGTGCCAGCAGTCTCAACAGGGGAAGGCAGCCCCAGCATTTT; CDR3aa: CASSLNRGRQPQHF
j_gene: TRBJ1-4; abundance: .; v_gene: TRBV6-5; d_gene: TRBD1; CDR3nt: TGTGCCAGCAGTTTCACAGGGGATGGTGAAAAACTGTTTTTT; CDR3aa: CASSFTGDGEKLFF
j_gene: TRBJ2-1; abundance: .; v_gene: TRBV11-2; d_gene: TRBD2; CDR3nt: TGTGCCAGCAGCTTAGGGGGGACTAGCGTCTACAATGAGCAGTTCTTC; CDR3aa: CASSLGGTSVYNEQFF
j_gene: TRBJ1-2; abundance: .; v_gene: TRBV27; d_gene: TRBD1; CDR3nt: TGTGCCAGCAGCCCCGGGACAGGGGGTGGGGTGGGGGGCTACACCTTC; CDR3aa: CASSPGTGGGVGGYTF
j_gene: TRBJ2-2; abundance: .; v_gene: TRBV5-6; d_gene: TRBD2; CDR3nt: TGTGCCAGCAGCCCCGAGCGGGGGGTAATCGGGGAGCTGTTTTTT; CDR3aa: CASSPERGVIGELFF
j_gene: TRBJ1-1; abundance: .; v_gene: TRBV7-6; d_gene: .; CDR3nt: TGTGCCAGCAGCTTAGCGTCGAGCACTGAAGCTTTCTTT; CDR3aa: CASSLASSTEAFF
j_gene: TRBJ2-7; abundance: .; v_gene: TRBV9; d_gene: .; CDR3nt: TGTGCCAGCAGCGTGGATGCCACAGGGATCTTCGACGAGCAGTACTTC; CDR3aa: CASSVDATGIFDEQYF
j_gene: TRBJ1-5; abundance: .; v_gene: TRBV7-8; d_gene: .; CDR3nt: TGTGCCAGCAGCTTAGAGGGAGGTAAGCAGCCCCAGCATTTT; CDR3aa: CASSLEGGKQPQHF
j_gene: TRBJ2-4; abundance: .; v_gene: TRBV5-1; d_gene: TRBD1; CDR3nt: TGCGCCAGCAGCTTGGGTACTCCCCAGAAGACAGGGCGATTCAAAAACATTCAGTACTTC; CDR3aa: CASSLGTPQKTGRFKNIQYF
j_gene: TRBJ1-2; abundance: once; v_gene: TRBV7-2; d_gene: TRBD1; CDR3nt: TGTGCCAGCAGCTCTCGGACAGGATCCTATGGCTACACCTTC; CDR3aa: CASSSRTGSYGYTF
j_gene: TRBJ2-2; abundance: .; v_gene: TRBV7-9; d_gene: .; CDR3nt: TGTGCCAGCAGCTTCTATTCTACCGGGGAGCTGTTTTTT; CDR3aa: CASSFYSTGELFF
j_gene: TRBJ1-2; abundance: .; v_gene: TRBV7-2; d_gene: .; CDR3nt: TGTGCCAGCAGCTTAGAATCTAGTATTTTTAACTATGGCTACACCTTC; CDR3aa: CASSLESSIFNYGYTF
j_gene: TRBJ2-3; abundance: once; v_gene: TRBV9; d_gene: .; CDR3nt: TGTGCCAGCAGCCTAACAGGGAGTGCAGATACGCAGTATTTT; CDR3aa: CASSLTGSADTQYF
j_gene: TRBJ1-1; abundance: .; v_gene: TRBV9; d_gene: .; CDR3nt: TGTGCCAGCAGCGTGGGAGGGAGTAGAGGCACTGAAGCTTTCTTT; CDR3aa: CASSVGGSRGTEAFF
j_gene: TRBJ1-2; abundance: .; v_gene: TRBV28; d_gene: .; CDR3nt: TGTGCCAGCAGTTTGGGCAGGGGATTCTATGGCTACACCTTC; CDR3aa: CASSLGRGFYGYTF
j_gene: TRBJ1-1; abundance: .; v_gene: TRBV19; d_gene: .; CDR3nt: TGTGCCAGTAGTGGAGTAACTCCCGGACTCACTGAAGCTTTCTTT; CDR3aa: CASSGVTPGLTEAFF
j_gene: TRBJ2-3; abundance: .; v_gene: TRBV18; d_gene: TRBD2; CDR3nt: TGTGCCAGCTCACCGGATTACCGGGGGGCAGATACGCAGTATTTT; CDR3aa: CASSPDYRGADTQYF
j_gene: TRBJ2-7; abundance: .; v_gene: TRBV30; d_gene: .; CDR3nt: TGTGCCTGGAGATCATCATTTTCCTACGAGCAGTACTTC; CDR3aa: CAWRSSFSYEQYF
j_gene: TRBJ2-5; abundance: .; v_gene: TRBV5-1; d_gene: TRBD2; CDR3nt: TGCGCCAGCACTCCCTGGCGGAGTAGCGGGCAAGAGACCCAGTACTTC; CDR3aa: CASTPWRSSGQETQYF
j_gene: TRBJ1-2; abundance: .; v_gene: TRBV18; d_gene: .; CDR3nt: TGTGCCAGCTCTCTTACGACGGGACTGATGAACTATGGCTACACCTTC; CDR3aa: CASSLTTGLMNYGYTF
j_gene: TRBJ2-1; abundance: .; v_gene: TRBV10-2; d_gene: .; CDR3nt: TGCGCCAGCAGGACGGGACTGCTATACAATGAGCAGTTCTTC; CDR3aa: CASRTGLLYNEQFF
j_gene: TRBJ1-1; abundance: .; v_gene: TRBV18; d_gene: .; CDR3nt: TGTGCCAGCTCACCACCAGCAGGGAACACTGAAGCTTTCTTT; CDR3aa: CASSPPAGNTEAFF
j_gene: TRBJ2-1; abundance: .; v_gene: TRBV25-1; d_gene: .; CDR3nt: TGTGCCGGCAGTGATCCGACTGCTAGCTCCTACAATGAGCAGTTCTTC; CDR3aa: CAGSDPTASSYNEQFF
j_gene: TRBJ2-2; abundance: .; v_gene: TRBV6-1; d_gene: TRBD1; CDR3nt: TGTGCCAGCAGTGAAAGGACAGGGACCACCGGGGAGCTGTTTTTT; CDR3aa: CASSERTGTTGELFF
j_gene: TRBJ1-1; abundance: few; v_gene: TRBV11-3; d_gene: TRBD1; CDR3nt: TGTGCCAGCAGCTTGTACAGGGGTACTGAAGCTTTCTTT; CDR3aa: CASSLYRGTEAFF
j_gene: TRBJ2-3; abundance: .; v_gene: TRBV7-9; d_gene: .; CDR3nt: TGTGCCAGCAGCTTCCTACTAGAGCCAGATACGCAGTATTTT; CDR3aa: CASSFLLEPDTQYF
j_gene: TRBJ2-5; abundance: .; v_gene: TRBV10-3; d_gene: .; CDR3nt: TGTGCCATCAGTGAGTCGAGGGCGGGGGCTCAAGAGACCCAGTACTTC; CDR3aa: CAISESRAGAQETQYF
j_gene: TRBJ1-1; abundance: few; v_gene: TRBV18; d_gene: TRBD1; CDR3nt: TGTGCCAGCTCATCGACAGGGAGAAGGTTTACTGAAGCTTTCTTT; CDR3aa: CASSSTGRRFTEAFF
j_gene: TRBJ1-4; abundance: .; v_gene: TRBV19; d_gene: .; CDR3nt: TGTGCCAGTAAGCCAGGGGCCTATATGGGCACTAATGAAAAACTGTTTTTT; CDR3aa: CASKPGAYMGTNEKLFF
j_gene: TRBJ2-1; abundance: .; v_gene: TRBV7-9; d_gene: TRBD2; CDR3nt: TGTGCCAGCAGCTCTGAGCGGGGGGCCTACAATGAGCAGTTCTTC; CDR3aa: CASSSERGAYNEQFF
j_gene: TRBJ2-1; abundance: .; v_gene: TRBV9; d_gene: TRBD2; CDR3nt: TGTGCCAGCAGCACTCCCCTAGTTAGCGGGGGAGACTACAATGAGCAGTTCTTC; CDR3aa: CASSTPLVSGGDYNEQFF
j_gene: TRBJ2-3; abundance: .; v_gene: TRBV7-6; d_gene: .; CDR3nt: TGTGCCAGCAGCTTAGTGCAAGCGGGCGATCGGCCAGATACGCAGTATTTT; CDR3aa: CASSLVQAGDRPDTQYF
j_gene: TRBJ2-3; abundance: .; v_gene: TRBV27; d_gene: .; CDR3nt: TGTGCCAGCAGTTTATCAGGAGGTTTTACGCAGTATTTT; CDR3aa: CASSLSGGFTQYF
j_gene: TRBJ2-2; abundance: .; v_gene: TRBV7-8; d_gene: TRBD2; CDR3nt: TGTGCCAGCAGATCTGGTCTAGCGGGAGGGCCAAGAGACACCGGGGAGCTGTTTTTT; CDR3aa: CASRSGLAGGPRDTGELFF
j_gene: TRBJ1-1; abundance: .; v_gene: TRBV7-3; d_gene: .; CDR3nt: TGTGCCAGCAGTCCAGGACAGATGAACACTGAAGCTTTCTTT; CDR3aa: CASSPGQMNTEAFF
j_gene: TRBJ2-7; abundance: .; v_gene: TRBV25-1; d_gene: .; CDR3nt: TGTGCCAGCAGGCGGGACTGGACCTACGAGCAGTACTTC; CDR3aa: CASRRDWTYEQYF
j_gene: TRBJ2-3; abundance: .; v_gene: TRBV11-1; d_gene: .; CDR3nt: TGTGCCAGCAGGACTAGTGTAGATACGCAGTATTTT; CDR3aa: CASRTSVDTQYF
j_gene: TRBJ2-2; abundance: .; v_gene: TRBV14; d_gene: .; CDR3nt: TGTGCCAGCAGCCGGGTGTTAGGGGCCACCGGGGAGCTGTTTTTT; CDR3aa: CASSRVLGATGELFF
j_gene: TRBJ2-7; abundance: few; v_gene: TRBV11-2; d_gene: TRBD2; CDR3nt: TGTGCCAGCAGCTTAGATCATGGGGGGGGCTACGAGCAGTACTTC; CDR3aa: CASSLDHGGGYEQYF